What follows are 12 T cell receptor beta chains derived from one specimen sequenced in a study of CXCR3-negative and CXCR3-positive naive CD8 T cells. Preparation of TRB cDNA libraries relied on 5' RACE carrying UMI labels. TCRdb reprocessed the 5' RACE reads, with one entry per CDR3 protein and no DNA. Its listing shows about 42,000 distinct CDR3 sequences. The sequencing sample was made of naive CXCR3- CD8+ T cells from blood. Regarding subset: CD45RO-CCR7+CD27+CD95- naive CD8+ T cells lacking CXCR3 (TNR3-). These TCRs come from a human donor in good health. Some clones in this sample may be carry-over from other donors' samples.

This CDR3 is CSVEERGNYEQYF. This chain connects TRBV29-1 to TRBJ2-7; the D gene TCRdb calls, TRBD2, cannot be checked with no DNA. The CDR3 has 13 amino acids. Germline V gene lookup returns CDR1 SQVTM and CDR2 ANQGSEA.

This clonotype registers medium-sized by frequency. The chain couples TRBV20-1 to TRBJ2-7; TCRdb's D call of TRBD2 is untestable without DNA. The CDR3 consists of 14 residues. Germline V gene sequence: CDR1 DFQATT, CDR2 SNEGSKA (reference sequence). This CDR3 reads CSARGLAGLYEQYF.

The chain links TRBV6-6 to TRBJ1-1. The V gene's germline CDR1 is MNHNY and CDR2 SVGAGI (reference sequence). The CDR3 contains 14 residues. Here the CDR3 reads CASTLSSLNTEAFF.

The V call is TRBV7-2, the J call TRBJ2-5; the TCRdb call, TRBD1, lacks DNA for checking. Germline V gives CDR1 SGHTA, CDR2 FQGNSA. The CDR3 has 16 residues. The chain's CDR3 is CASSWGGAPLGETQYF.

The CDR3 spells CASSTGGYEQYF. The genes are TRBV5-5 and TRBJ2-7; TCRdb selects TRBD1, and the lack of DNA leaves this call unchecked. The CDR3 covers 12 residues. The V gene's germline CDR1 is SGHKS and CDR2 YYEKEE (reference sequence).

V usage is TRBV28 and J usage is TRBJ2-3; the TCRdb D gene call, TRBD1, has no DNA to confirm it. CDR3 length equals 13 residues. CDR1 MDHEN and CDR2 SYDVKM come from the germline V gene. CDR3 loop: CASSPTGADTQYF.

The rearrangement joins TRBV20-1 to TRBJ2-7; TCRdb's D call, TRBD1, is unchecked because there is no DNA. The CDR3 runs to 14 residues. The germline V gene has CDR1 DFQATT and CDR2 SNEGSKA (reference sequence). The chain's CDR3 is CSAEGGVFSYEQYF.

The rearrangement uses TRBV29-1 and TRBJ2-2; TCRdb lists TRBD1, though no DNA is available to test this call. The germline V gene encodes CDR1 SQVTM and CDR2 ANQGSEA. The CDR3 consists of 15 residues. CDR3 region: CSPPGESLPTGELFF.

This chain connects TRBV29-1 to TRBJ2-2. This CDR3 comprises 13 residues. Germline V gives CDR1 SQVTM, CDR2 ANQGSEA. CDR3: CSVGHRNTGELFF.

The V gene is TRBV7-2, the J gene TRBJ1-5; TCRdb calls TRBD1, which cannot be checked without DNA. The germline gives CDR1 SGHTA, CDR2 FQGNSA. The CDR3 consists of 14 residues. CDR3 sequence: CATAATGRNQPQHF.

The CDR3 sequence: CATQGANTDTQYF. The chain is built from TRBV7-2 and TRBJ2-3; the D call from TCRdb, TRBD1, cannot be confirmed without DNA. CDR1 and CDR2 (germline): SGHTA, FQGNSA. The CDR3 length is 13 residues.

This chain connects TRBV27 to TRBJ2-7. Germline V gene lookup returns CDR1 MNHEY and CDR2 SMNVEV (reference sequence). The CDR3 runs to 14 residues. This CDR3 is CASSLATLPYEQYF.